This T cell receptor (beta chain) was sequenced during a study of graft-versus-host responses after intestinal transplantation. Study-wide results and limits: When patients had graft-donor T cell macrochimerism, their allografts held high graft-versus-host to host-versus-graft clonal ratios. Early after transplant, HvG declines were associated with peak levels of circulating GvH clones.

As for this clone: Antigen: not known.

The length of the CDR3 is 14 residues. The germline CDR1 and CDR2 sequences are SNHLY and FYNNEI. Here immunoSEQ multiplex PCR was the method, and the copy in TCRdb shows in-frame clones only, minus some. The data show 30,000 to 50,000 clones, about 95% seen once. This rearrangement joins TRBV2 to TRBJ1-2, with TRBD1 matching over 10 bases. The source is a human donor who was the organ donor for an intestinal transplant. Specimen: unstimulated CD8+ T cells sorted from spleen or lymph node cells, collected before transplant. The DNA of the CDR3 is TGTGCTATTAGACAGGGGGCCGCCTTGGGTGGCTACACCTTC. This sequence encodes CAIRQGAALGGYTF.